A single sample gave rise to the 21 T cell receptor beta chains below, sequenced in a study of cytomegalovirus exposure and HLA in healthy donors. PCR employed 60 Vbeta and 13 Jbeta primers. Produced via immunoSEQ multiplex PCR; TCRdb's table is partial and in-frame only. Of about 210,000 clones detected, more than 70% appear once; the ten largest clones hold 1.7%. The sequenced sample consisted of PBMCs. These receptors came from a man in his forties in good health and CMV-seropositive.

A remark on this clone: The sample contains more than one DNA sequence encoding this CDR3. The V call is TRBV5-1, the J call TRBJ2-7, with D perhaps TRBD2 (5 bases). Deletions cut 8 bases from V and 0 bases from J, with 18 bases between. Germline CDR1 and CDR2: SGHRS and YFSETQ. The CDR3 has 15 amino acids. CDR3 residues: CASSPGYESSYEQYF. The CDR3 coding sequence is TGCGCCAGTAGCCCGGGGTACGAGAGCTCCTACGAGCAGTACTTC.

This clone has just one count. The genes are TRBV9 and TRBJ2-1; TRBD2 agrees at 7 bases. After removal of 4 bases from V and 2 bases from J, the junction contained 6 bases not matched to a gene. The CDR3 sequence is 15 residues long. Germline-derived CDR1 and CDR2 are SGDLS and YYNGEE. This chain's CDR3 is CASSLSGVTYNEQFF. The CDR3 DNA is TGTGCCAGCAGCCTGAGCGGGGTAACCTACAATGAGCAGTTCTTC.

The V call is TRBV7-9, the J call TRBJ1-4; D gene uncertain. Germline CDR1 and CDR2: SEHNR and FQNEAQ (reference sequence). This CDR3 has 11 amino acids. V was clipped by 1 base and J by 12 bases, with 6 bases between them. The CDR3 reads CASSLGPELFF. The CDR3 region has the DNA TGTGCCAGCAGCTTAGGCCCGGAACTGTTTTTT.

As DNA, the CDR3 is TGTGCCAGCAGTTTACAGGGGGTTACTGAAGCTTTCTTT. This encodes CASSLQGVTEAFF. The chain has TRBV28 and TRBJ1-1; 7 bases are a match to TRBD1. The CDR3 sequence is 13 residues long. Germline V CDR1 and CDR2: MDHEN, SYDVKM. The trim removed 2 bases at V and 5 bases at J, leaving 2 bases unmatched.

The chain has TRBV13 and TRBJ2-4; 7 bases fit TRBD1. V lost 4 bases and J lost 9; bases outside the gene matches: 9. The germline V gene encodes CDR1 PRHDT and CDR2 FYEKMQ (reference sequence). The length of the CDR3 is 14 residues. The DNA for the CDR3 is TGTGCCAGCAGCTACCGACAGGGAAGGGCCATTCAGTACTTC. Protein: CASSYRQGRAIQYF.

Only one count was recorded for this clone. The chain combines TRBV5-5 with TRBJ1-5; TRBD1 matches at 7 bases. The V and J ends lost 8 bases and 4 bases, in that order; junction bases with no gene match: 6. The CDR3 length is 13 residues. CDR1 is SGHKS, CDR2 YYEKEE, per germline (reference sequence). In nucleotides, the CDR3 is TGTGCCAGTACCGGGACAGTGAATCAGCCCCAGCATTTT. Amino acids: CASTGTVNQPQHF.

This clone was detected only once. V and J are TRBV6-4 and TRBJ1-2; possibly TRBD1 for D (6 bases). There are 16 residues in the CDR3. Germline-derived CDR1 and CDR2 are MRHNA and SNTAGT. Trimming removed 4 bases from V and 2 bases from J, with 17 bases in between. The CDR3 region has the DNA TGTGCCAGCAGTGCGGCTCCGGGACACTCCAACTATGGCTACACCTTC. The encoded protein is CASSAAPGHSNYGYTF.

The genes are TRBV18 and TRBJ2-1, with 10 bases that match TRBD2. The germline V gene encodes CDR1 KGHSH and CDR2 LQKENI. The junction had 7 bases not matched to a gene; V was cut back by 3 bases and J by 5 bases. The length of the CDR3 is 16 residues. CDR3 region: CASSPSTSGTNNEQFF. Here the CDR3 DNA reads TGTGCCAGCTCACCGTCAACTAGCGGGACTAACAATGAGCAGTTCTTC.

The chain joins TRBV7-2 to TRBJ2-1; 13 bases agree with TRBD2. This CDR3 has 15 amino acids. The junction had 6 bases not matched to a gene; V was cut back by 5 bases and J by 8 bases. The germline V gene has CDR1 SGHTA and CDR2 FQGNSA. CDR3 region: CASSPGLAGDDEQFF. CDR3 DNA sequence: TGTGCCAGCAGCCCCGGACTAGCGGGGGACGATGAGCAGTTCTTC.

This rearrangement joins TRBV10-3 to TRBJ1-6; D is ambiguous. The CDR3 length is 16 residues. Trimming took 2 bases from V and 3 from J, leaving 11 bases between them. Germline CDR1 and CDR2: ENHRY and SYGVKD. The CDR3 reads CAISEEQTIYNSPLHF. The CDR3 nucleotides read TGTGCCATCAGTGAGGAACAGACGATCTATAATTCACCCCTCCACTTT.

The chain joins TRBV11-3 to TRBJ2-1, with D maybe TRBD2 (5 bases). V dropped 3 bases and J dropped 7 bases, with 13 bases sitting between them. CDR1 SGHNT and CDR2 YENEEA come from the germline V gene. CDR3 size: 14 residues. CDR3 in DNA: TGTGCCAGCAGCTTCAGCGCGTCGGGGAATGAGCAGTTCTTC. Translated: CASSFSASGNEQFF.

This chain uses TRBV25-1 with TRBJ2-5; 7 bases map to TRBD1. Germline V CDR1 and CDR2: MGHDK, SYGVNS. This CDR3 spans 15 amino acids. V was pared by 4 bases and J by 3 bases, with 8 bases of the junction left unmatched. CDR3 residues: CASSANWDREETQYF. CDR3 in DNA: TGTGCCAGCAGTGCAAATTGGGACAGAGAAGAGACCCAGTACTTC.

V gene TRBV11-3 combines with J gene TRBJ2-3, with 9 bases that match TRBD1. The CDR3 has 16 residues. J lost 4 bases, V lost 1 base, and 6 bases had no gene match. Germline V gene data show CDR1 as SGHNT and CDR2 as YENEEA. The DNA for the CDR3 is TGTGCCAGCAGCTTAGGAACAGGGGGCTTATCAGATACGCAGTATTTT. Its protein product is CASSLGTGGLSDTQYF.

V gene TRBV10-2 combines with J gene TRBJ1-1, with TRBD1 matching over 9 bases. V shed 3 bases and J 5 bases; nucleotides not matched to a gene: 7. This CDR3 has 15 residues. Germline CDR1 and CDR2: WSHSY and SAAADI. CDR3 sequence: CASSERQGVGTEAFF. In DNA, the CDR3 is TGCGCCAGCAGTGAACGACAGGGGGTTGGGACTGAAGCTTTCTTT.

The rearrangement uses TRBV27 and TRBJ2-4, with TRBD1 matching 7 bases. The CDR3 has 16 residues. Trimming at V came to 2 bases and at J to 6 bases, leaving 10 bases not matched to a gene. Germline V gene lookup returns CDR1 MNHEY and CDR2 SMNVEV (reference sequence). Here the CDR3 reads CASSLKPRTGRNIQYF. CDR3 in DNA: TGTGCCAGCAGTTTAAAGCCCCGGACAGGTAGAAACATTCAGTACTTC.

The chain is built from TRBV6-1 and TRBJ2-5, with 10 bases lining up with TRBD2. J lost 4 bases, V lost 3 bases, and 5 bases had no gene match. CDR1 is MNHNS, CDR2 SASEGT, per germline. The CDR3 spans 15 residues. The CDR3 is CASSDGLAGVETQYF. The CDR3 coding sequence is TGTGCCAGCAGTGATGGTCTAGCGGGAGTAGAGACCCAGTACTTC.

This clone was seen only once. The rearrangement joins TRBV7-3 to TRBJ2-1; 8 bases align to TRBD2. The CDR3 is 15 amino acids. Germline trimming cut 2 bases from V and 6 bases from J; bases unmatched to any gene: 6. The germline V gene encodes CDR1 SGHTA and CDR2 FQGTGA. For the CDR3, the DNA is TGTGCCAGCAGCTTAGCGGGAGGAGGATTCAATGAGCAGTTCTTC. This translates into CASSLAGGGFNEQFF.

This chain links TRBV29-1 with TRBJ1-1; weak D call: TRBD1 (6 bases). CDR3 size: 13 residues. Germline CDR1 reads SQVTM; CDR2 reads ANQGSEA. Trimming pared 3 bases from V and 5 bases from J, leaving 13 bases between. The DNA of the CDR3 is TGCAGCGTTGATGAAGGGGGTGGGACTGAAGCTTTCTTT. This encodes CSVDEGGGTEAFF.

CDR3 sequence reads: CASRTSGRAGEQYF. The CDR3 DNA reads as TGTGCCAGCAGGACTAGCGGGAGGGCTGGGGAGCAGTACTTC. This chain uses TRBV6-5 with TRBJ2-7, with 14 bases identical to TRBD2. The CDR3 has 14 residues. The germline V gene encodes CDR1 MNHEY and CDR2 SVGAGI. V was clipped by 6 bases and J by 7 bases; unmatched bases: 5.

This chain links TRBV7-8 with TRBJ2-7, with 8 bases fitting TRBD1. After removal of 2 bases from V and 7 bases from J, the junction contained 4 bases not matched to a gene. This CDR3 is 13 amino acids long. Germline values: CDR1 SGHVS, CDR2 FQNEAQ. The chain's CDR3 is CASSLIRGREQYF. The CDR3 nucleotides read TGTGCCAGCAGCTTAATCAGGGGGCGGGAGCAGTACTTC.

The chain links TRBV28 to TRBJ1-4, with 9 bases that match TRBD1. V was clipped by 6 bases and J by 10 bases; unmatched bases: 9. This CDR3 contains 14 residues. Germline V gene lookup returns CDR1 MDHEN and CDR2 SYDVKM. CDR3 region: CASSPGTGYGKLFF. The CDR3 DNA sequence: TGTGCCAGCAGCCCCGGGACAGGGTATGGAAAACTGTTTTTT.